This T cell receptor (beta chain) stems from a study of T-cell memory formation after mild COVID-19. Study-level information: TCR clusters were mostly confined to one donor each. Study-wide findings and caveats: Clones that got smaller from day 15 to 85 had even CD4/CD8, while clones growing later tipped toward CD4+.

TCRdb used MiXCR to reprocess the 5' RACE reads, holding one entry per CDR3 protein. The profile shows about 200,000 distinct CDR3 sequences, approximately 10% of them singletons. Germline values: CDR1 SGHNT, CDR2 YENEEA. V was shortened by 3 bases and J by 8 bases, with 32 bases between the two germline ends. The CDR3 spans 20 residues. This clonotype has at least ten counts. Its antigen is currently unknown. The clonotype was recovered from a man younger than 30 who had mild COVID-19 (a few samples of this study predate the infection). Cell type and time point are not known. This chain uses TRBV11-3 with TRBJ2-1; tentative D call: TRBD1 (6 bases). The sample consisted of PBMCs or a T cell subset sorted from them (not recorded which). The CDR3 protein is CASSFHLLHRADSPIDEQFF. CDR3 DNA: TGTGCCAGCAGCTTCCACCTCCTTCACAGGGCTGATTCACCGATCGATGAGCAGTTCTTC.